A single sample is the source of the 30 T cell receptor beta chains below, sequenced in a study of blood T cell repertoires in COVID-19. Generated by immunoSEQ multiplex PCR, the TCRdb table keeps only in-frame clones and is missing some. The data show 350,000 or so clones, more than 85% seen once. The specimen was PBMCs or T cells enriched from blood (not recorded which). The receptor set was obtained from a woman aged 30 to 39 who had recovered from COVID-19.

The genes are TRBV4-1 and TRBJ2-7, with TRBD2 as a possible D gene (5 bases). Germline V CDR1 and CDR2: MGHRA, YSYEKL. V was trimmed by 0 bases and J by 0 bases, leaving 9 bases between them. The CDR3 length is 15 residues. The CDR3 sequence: CASSQEGRGSYEQYF. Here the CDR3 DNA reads TGCGCCAGCAGCCAAGAAGGCCGGGGCTCCTACGAGCAGTACTTC.

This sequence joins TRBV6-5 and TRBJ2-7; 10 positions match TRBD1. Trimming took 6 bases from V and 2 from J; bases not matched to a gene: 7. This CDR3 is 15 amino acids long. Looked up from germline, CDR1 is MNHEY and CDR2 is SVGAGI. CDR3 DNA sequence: TGTGCCAGCAGCATCGGGACAGGGGATCCCTACGAGCAGTACTTC. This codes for CASSIGTGDPYEQYF.

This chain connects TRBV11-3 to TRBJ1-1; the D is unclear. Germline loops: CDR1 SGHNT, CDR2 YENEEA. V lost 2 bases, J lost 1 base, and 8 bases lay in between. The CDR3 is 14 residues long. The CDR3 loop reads CASSLKGGNTEAFF. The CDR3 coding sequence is TGTGCCAGCAGCTTAAAGGGAGGGAACACTGAAGCTTTCTTT.

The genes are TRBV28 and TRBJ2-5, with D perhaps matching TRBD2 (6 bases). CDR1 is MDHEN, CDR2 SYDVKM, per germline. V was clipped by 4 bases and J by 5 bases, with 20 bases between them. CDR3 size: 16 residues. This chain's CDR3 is CASSSGFTGVGETQYF. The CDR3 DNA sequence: TGTGCCAGCAGTTCCGGGTTTACGGGAGTGGGGGAGACCCAGTACTTC. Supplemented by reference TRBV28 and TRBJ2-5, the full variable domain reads DVKVTQSSRYLVKRTGEKVFLECVQDMDHENMFWYRQDPGLGLRLIYFSYDVKMKEKGDIPEGYSVSREKKERFSLILESASTNQTSMYLCASSSGFTGVGETQYFGPGTRLLVL.

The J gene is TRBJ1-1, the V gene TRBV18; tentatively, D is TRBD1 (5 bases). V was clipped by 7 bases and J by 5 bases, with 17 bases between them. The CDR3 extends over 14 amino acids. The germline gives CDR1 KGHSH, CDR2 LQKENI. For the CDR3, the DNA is TGTGCCAGCTTTCTTCGGCAGGGATGGACTGAAGCTTTCTTT. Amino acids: CASFLRQGWTEAFF.

The DNA of the CDR3 is TGCGCCAGCACCGGACTAGCGGGGGATAATGAGCAGTTCTTC. Translated: CASTGLAGDNEQFF. The rearrangement links TRBV5-1 to TRBJ2-1, with 13 bases matching TRBD2. The germline V gene has CDR1 SGHRS and CDR2 YFSETQ. V gave up 6 bases and J gave up 7 bases; unmatched junction bases: 4. CDR3 length equals 14 residues.

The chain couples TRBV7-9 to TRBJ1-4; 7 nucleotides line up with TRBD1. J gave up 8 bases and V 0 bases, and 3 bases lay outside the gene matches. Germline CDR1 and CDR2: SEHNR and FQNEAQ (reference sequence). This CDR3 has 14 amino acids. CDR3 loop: CASSLAAGGEKLFF. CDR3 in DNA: TGTGCCAGCAGCTTAGCGGCAGGGGGGGAAAAACTGTTTTTT. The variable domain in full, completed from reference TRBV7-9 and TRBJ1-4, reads DTGVSQNPRHKITKRGQNVTFRCDPISEHNRLYWYRQTLGQGPEFLTYFQNEAQLEKSRLLSDRFSAERPKGSFSTLEIQRTEQGDSAMYLCASSLAAGGEKLFFGSGTQLSVL.

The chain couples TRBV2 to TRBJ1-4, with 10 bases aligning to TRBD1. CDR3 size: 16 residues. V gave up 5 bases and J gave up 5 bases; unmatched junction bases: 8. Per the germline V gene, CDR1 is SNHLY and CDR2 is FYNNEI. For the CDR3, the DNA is TGTGCCAGCAGTCAAAGGGGACAGGGGTGGAATGAAAAACTGTTTTTT. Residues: CASSQRGQGWNEKLFF. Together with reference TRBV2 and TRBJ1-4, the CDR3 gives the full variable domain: EPEVTQTPSHQVTQMGQEVILRCVPISNHLYFYWYRQILGQKVEFLVSFYNNEISEKSEIFDDQFSVERPDGSNFTLKIRSTKLEDSAMYFCASSQRGQGWNEKLFFGSGTQLSVL.

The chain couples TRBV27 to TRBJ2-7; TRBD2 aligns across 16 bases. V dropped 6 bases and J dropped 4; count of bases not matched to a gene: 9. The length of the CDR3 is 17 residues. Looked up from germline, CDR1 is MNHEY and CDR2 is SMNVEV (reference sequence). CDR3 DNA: TGTGCCAGCAGGACCCCGGGACTAGCGGGAGGGGGGTACGAGCAGTACTTC. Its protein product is CASRTPGLAGGGYEQYF.

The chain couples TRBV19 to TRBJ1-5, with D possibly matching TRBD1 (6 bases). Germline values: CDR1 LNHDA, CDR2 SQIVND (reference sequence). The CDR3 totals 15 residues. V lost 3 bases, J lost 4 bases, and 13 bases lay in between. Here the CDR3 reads CASSIGQLTNQPQHF. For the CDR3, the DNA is TGTGCCAGTAGTATCGGACAGCTAACTAATCAGCCCCAGCATTTT.

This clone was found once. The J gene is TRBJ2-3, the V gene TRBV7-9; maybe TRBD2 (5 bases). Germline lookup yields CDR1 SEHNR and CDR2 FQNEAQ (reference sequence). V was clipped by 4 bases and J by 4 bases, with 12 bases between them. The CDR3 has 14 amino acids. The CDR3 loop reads CASSYTTGSDTQYF. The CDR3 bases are TGTGCCAGCAGCTACACAACGGGATCAGATACGCAGTATTTT.

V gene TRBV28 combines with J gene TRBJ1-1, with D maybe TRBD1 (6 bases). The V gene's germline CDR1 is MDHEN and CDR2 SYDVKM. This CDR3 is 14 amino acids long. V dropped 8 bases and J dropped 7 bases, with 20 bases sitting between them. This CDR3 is CASEQGSGRNEAFF. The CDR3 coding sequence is TGTGCCAGCGAACAGGGCAGTGGAAGAAATGAAGCTTTCTTT.

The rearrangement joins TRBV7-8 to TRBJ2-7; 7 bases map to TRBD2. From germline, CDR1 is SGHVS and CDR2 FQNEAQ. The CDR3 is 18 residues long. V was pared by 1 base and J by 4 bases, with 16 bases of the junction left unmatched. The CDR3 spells CASSLGYASGGVGYEQYF. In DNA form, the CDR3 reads TGTGCCAGCAGCTTAGGGTATGCTAGCGGCGGGGTCGGGTACGAGCAGTACTTC. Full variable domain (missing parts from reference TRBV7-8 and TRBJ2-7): GAGVSQSPRYKVAKRGQDVALRCDPISGHVSLFWYQQALGQGPEFLTYFQNEAQLDKSGLPSDRFFAERPEGSVSTLKIQRTQQEDSAVYLCASSLGYASGGVGYEQYFGPGTRLTVT.

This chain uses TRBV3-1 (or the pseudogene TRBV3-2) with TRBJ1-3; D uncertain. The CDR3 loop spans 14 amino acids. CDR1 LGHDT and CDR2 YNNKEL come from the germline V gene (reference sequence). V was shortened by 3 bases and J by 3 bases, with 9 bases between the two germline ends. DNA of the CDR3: TGTGCCAGCAGCCATTTTACGAGTGGAAACACCATATATTTT. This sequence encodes CASSHFTSGNTIYF.

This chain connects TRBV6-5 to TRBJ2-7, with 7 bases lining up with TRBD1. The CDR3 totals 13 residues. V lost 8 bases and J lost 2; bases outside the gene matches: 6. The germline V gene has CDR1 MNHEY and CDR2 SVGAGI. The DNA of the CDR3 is TGTGCCAGCCTCCGGGACAGCCCCTACGAGCAGTACTTC. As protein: CASLRDSPYEQYF.

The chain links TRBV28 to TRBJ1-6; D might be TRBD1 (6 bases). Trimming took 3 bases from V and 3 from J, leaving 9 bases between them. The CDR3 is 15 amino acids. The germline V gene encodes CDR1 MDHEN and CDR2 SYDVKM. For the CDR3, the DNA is TGTGCCAGCAGTTTTTCACAGGGCTATAATTCACCCCTCCACTTT. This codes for CASSFSQGYNSPLHF.

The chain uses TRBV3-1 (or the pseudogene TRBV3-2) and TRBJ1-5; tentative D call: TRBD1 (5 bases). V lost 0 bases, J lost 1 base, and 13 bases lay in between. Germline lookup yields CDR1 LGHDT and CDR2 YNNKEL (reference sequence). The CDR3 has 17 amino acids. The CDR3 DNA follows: TGTGCCAGCAGCCAAGATAGGGGAGGGGACAGCAATCAGCCCCAGCATTTT. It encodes CASSQDRGGDSNQPQHF.

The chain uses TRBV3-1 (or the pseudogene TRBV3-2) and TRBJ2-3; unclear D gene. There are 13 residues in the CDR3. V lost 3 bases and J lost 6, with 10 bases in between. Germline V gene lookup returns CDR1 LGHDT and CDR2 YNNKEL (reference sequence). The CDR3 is CASSQGSRDTQYF. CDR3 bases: TGTGCCAGCAGCCAGGGCTCCAGGGATACGCAGTATTTT.

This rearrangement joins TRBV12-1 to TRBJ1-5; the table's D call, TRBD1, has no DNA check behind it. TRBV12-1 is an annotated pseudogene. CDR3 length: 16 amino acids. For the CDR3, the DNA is TGTGCCAGCCGCTCGGCCGGGACAGGGGAGAATCAGCCCCAGCATTTT. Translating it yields CASRSAGTGENQPQHF.

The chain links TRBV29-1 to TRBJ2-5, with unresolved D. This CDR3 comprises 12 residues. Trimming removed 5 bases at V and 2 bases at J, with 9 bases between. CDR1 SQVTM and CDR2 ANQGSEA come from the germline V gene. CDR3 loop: CSVIETQETQYF. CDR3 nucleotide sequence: TGCAGCGTTATTGAAACACAAGAGACCCAGTACTTC. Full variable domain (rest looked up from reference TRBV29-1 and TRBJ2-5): SAVISQKPSRDICQRGTSLTIQCQVDSQVTMMFWYRQQPGQSLTLIATANQGSEATYESGFVIDKFPISRPNLTFSTLTVSNMSPEDSSIYLCSVIETQETQYFGPGTRLLVL.

In DNA form, the CDR3 reads TGCGCCAGCGGCCCTGGTGGTGCGGGCACTGAAGCTTTCTTT. Its translation: CASGPGGAGTEAFF. V and J are TRBV5-1 and TRBJ1-1; D is ambiguous. From germline, CDR1 is SGHRS and CDR2 YFSETQ. V lost 7 bases to trimming and J lost 4 bases, with 17 bases between them. The CDR3 is 14 amino acids.

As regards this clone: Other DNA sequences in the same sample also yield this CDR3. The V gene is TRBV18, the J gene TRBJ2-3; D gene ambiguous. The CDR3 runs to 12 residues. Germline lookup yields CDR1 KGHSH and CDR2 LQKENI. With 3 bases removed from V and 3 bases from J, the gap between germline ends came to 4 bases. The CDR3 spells CASSPSTDTQYF. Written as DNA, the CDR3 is TGTGCCAGCTCACCTTCAACAGATACGCAGTATTTT.

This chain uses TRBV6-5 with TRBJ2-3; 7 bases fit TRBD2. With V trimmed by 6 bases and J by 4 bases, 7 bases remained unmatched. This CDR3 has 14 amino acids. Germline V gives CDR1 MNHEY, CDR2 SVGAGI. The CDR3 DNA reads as TGTGCCAGCAGGGCTGGGGGGGTAGCAGATACGCAGTATTTT. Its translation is CASRAGGVADTQYF.

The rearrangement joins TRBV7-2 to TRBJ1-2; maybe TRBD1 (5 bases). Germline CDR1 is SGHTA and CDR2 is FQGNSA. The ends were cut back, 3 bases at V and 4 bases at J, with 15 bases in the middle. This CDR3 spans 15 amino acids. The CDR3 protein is CASSFQQGIGYGYTF. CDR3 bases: TGTGCCAGCAGCTTTCAGCAGGGAATCGGCTATGGCTACACCTTC. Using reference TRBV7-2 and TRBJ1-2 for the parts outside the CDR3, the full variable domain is GAGVSQSPSNKVTEKGKDVELRCDPISGHTALYWYRQSLGQGLEFLIYFQGNSAPDKSGLPSDRFSAERTGGSVSTLTIQRTQQEDSAVYLCASSFQQGIGYGYTFGSGTRLTVV.

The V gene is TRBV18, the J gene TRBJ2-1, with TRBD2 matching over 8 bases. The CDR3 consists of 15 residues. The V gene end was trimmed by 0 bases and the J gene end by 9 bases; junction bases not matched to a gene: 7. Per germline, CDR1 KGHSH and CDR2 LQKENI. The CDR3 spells CASSPPSSGRGEQFF. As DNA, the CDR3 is TGTGCCAGCTCACCACCGTCCAGCGGGAGAGGTGAGCAGTTCTTC.

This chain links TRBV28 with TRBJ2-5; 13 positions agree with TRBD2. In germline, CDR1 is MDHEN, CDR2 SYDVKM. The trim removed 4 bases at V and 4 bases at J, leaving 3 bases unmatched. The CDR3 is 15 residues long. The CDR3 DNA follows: TGTGCCAGCAGTTCCGGGACTAGCGGGACAGAGACCCAGTACTTC. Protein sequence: CASSSGTSGTETQYF.

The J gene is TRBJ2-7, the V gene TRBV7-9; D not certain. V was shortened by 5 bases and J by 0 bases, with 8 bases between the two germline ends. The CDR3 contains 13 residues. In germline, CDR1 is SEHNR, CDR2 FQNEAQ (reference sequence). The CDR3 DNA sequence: TGTGCCAGCAGCGATTACAGCTCCTACGAGCAGTACTTC. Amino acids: CASSDYSSYEQYF.

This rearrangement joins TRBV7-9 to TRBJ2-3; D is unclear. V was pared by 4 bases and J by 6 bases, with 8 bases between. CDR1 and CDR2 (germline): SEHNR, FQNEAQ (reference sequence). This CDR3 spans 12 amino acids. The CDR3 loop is CASSSEADTQYF. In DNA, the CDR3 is TGTGCCAGCAGCTCGGAAGCGGATACGCAGTATTTT.

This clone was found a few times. DNA for the CDR3: TGTGCCAGCAGCCCCCTGGACAGGATGCCCTACGAGCAGTACTTC. This codes for CASSPLDRMPYEQYF. The J gene is TRBJ2-7, the V gene TRBV7-6; TRBD1 matches 7 bases. The V segment lost 5 bases and the J segment 2 bases; nucleotides outside the gene matches: 9. Germline-derived CDR1 and CDR2 are SGHVS and FNYEAQ. CDR3 length: 15 residues.

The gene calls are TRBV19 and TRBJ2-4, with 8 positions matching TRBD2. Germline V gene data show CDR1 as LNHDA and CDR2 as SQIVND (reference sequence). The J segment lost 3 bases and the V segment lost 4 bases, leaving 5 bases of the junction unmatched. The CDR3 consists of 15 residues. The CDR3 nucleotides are TGTGCCAGTAGTAAGCCCGGGGGGGACAAAAACATTCAGTACTTC. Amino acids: CASSKPGGDKNIQYF.